This T cell receptor beta chain was recovered during a study of a mutant IDH1 vaccine in newly diagnosed glioma (dated by TCRdb to the early 2020s). About the study as a whole: Vaccination was initiated 4-6 weeks after radiotherapy alone, or concurrently with temozolomide cycles in the chemotherapy-containing groups. Of the approximately 30 treated patients, about 60% were male and around 40% were female, and the mean age was 40.4 years. Before enrollment, patients had received standard therapy of radiotherapy alone, temozolomide alone, or radiochemotherapy with temozolomide; most received the combination. Visit V12 was the week-35 safety follow-up and visit V13 was the week-47 end of study. Peripheral blood was collected at six visits: V03 (baseline), V05, V07, V10, V12 and V13. For exploratory analyses, fewer than 30 treated patients had longitudinal TCRB deep sequencing done wherever samples were available.

This clone was seen a few times. The clone's antigen remains unknown. No qualities accompany the bases; no much larger clone lies one base away. V and J are truncated by 11 bases and 4 bases respectively, leaving an intervening sequence of 18 bases. CDR1 MNHNS and CDR2 SASEGT were looked up in the germline V gene. Including the terminal cysteine and phenylalanine, the CDR3 comprises 14 residues. Only the CDR3 portion is preserved as DNA: 42 bases, with reading frame beginning at the first base. Receptor amplification or capture employed the immunoSEQ multiplex PCR assay. Following the manufacturer's protocol, the hsTCRB Kit was used to amplify rearranged TCR beta chain sequences. An Illumina MiSeq was used to sequence the TCRB libraries. The published analysis was carried out like this. The kit vendor's proprietary platform handled demultiplexing, trimming and gene mapping. Here the immuneACCESS table is served through TCRdb, limited to in-frame sequences with V and J called. Missing clones are a known gap in these copies; in checked studies unresolved V genes cover under half, and the rest lacks a known reason. V and J calls and clone size come straight from that table; D and trimming were deduced from the DNA. The sample table records about 31,000 clones; about 80% of these occur just once. The ten largest clonotypes hold around 11% of the sample.

Results the study describes overall, beyond this receptor: Pseudoprogression seemed to be unrelated to changes in the top peripheral T cell clonotypes found by TCRB sequencing. Availability determined which PBMC samples were chosen for TCRB deep sequencing. Across multiple MHC alleles, vaccine-induced immune responses were seen in roughly 93% of patients. According to the authors, sample limitations meant that analyses of patient blood samples could not be reproduced.

The time point label for this specimen denotes: week 35, safety follow-up. Every vaccine dose consisted of 300 ug of a 20-mer mutant IDH1 peptide in Montanide, administered subcutaneously together with topical imiquimod. Patients were given eight vaccinations, in weeks 1, 3, 5, 7, 11, 15, 19 and 23, which matched visits V03 through V10. All donors had newly diagnosed IDH1-mutant astrocytomas of WHO grade 3 or 4 that showed loss of nuclear ATRX. The samples were drawn from NOA16, a multicentre, single-arm, open-label phase I trial in Germany that tested a mutant IDH1 peptide vaccine in humans for the first time. Genomic DNA for TCRB sequencing was isolated from EDTA blood with the DNeasy Blood and Tissue Kit.

The source of this sequence is a woman aged 40 to 49 with glioma. The input for sequencing was PBMCs, taken from a glioma patient whose treatment included an IDH1 peptide vaccine. The V and J genes are TRBV6-1 and TRBJ1-3; no D gene can be assigned with confidence. Here is the DNA: TGTGCCGGTTCGAAGGGTTATCAAGGAAACACCATATATTTT. It is translated as CAGSKGYQGNTIYF.